Following are 21 T cell receptor beta chains from one sample sequenced in a study of T cell changes during pregnancy in multiple sclerosis (dated by TCRdb to between 2019 and 2020). Receptor libraries were prepared by the immunoSEQ multiplex PCR assay. TCRdb holds this immuneACCESS table with in-frame rearrangements only. Some clones are missing; in checked studies, unresolved V genes explain under half, and the rest has no known cause. In all, the sample holds more than 40,000 clones, and around 93% of those were seen once. The top ten clones comprise about 4.1% of the sample. The sequenced sample was CD8+ T cells from peripheral blood mononuclear cells, obtained in the first trimester of pregnancy. These TCRs come from a female donor with multiple sclerosis, enrolled in a pregnancy study.

Points on this clone: Other DNA sequences in the sample encode the same CDR3. The V gene is TRBV7-6, the J gene TRBJ2-7; 11 nucleotides agree with TRBD2. Germline values: CDR1 SGHVS, CDR2 FNYEAQ. Trimming at V came to 4 bases and at J to 6 bases, leaving 5 bases not matched to a gene. CDR3 size: 14 residues. This CDR3 is CASSSRTSGSEQYF. CDR3 DNA sequence: TGTGCCAGCAGCTCCCGGACTAGCGGGTCCGAGCAGTACTTC.

V gene TRBV15 combines with J gene TRBJ2-1; TRBD2 matches at 11 bases. Germline CDR1 is LNHNV and CDR2 is YYDKDF (reference sequence). The CDR3 loop spans 17 amino acids. V lost 5 bases, J lost 2 bases, and 8 bases stayed unmatched. The CDR3 is CATSGTSGASAYNEQFF. CDR3 DNA sequence: TGTGCCACCAGCGGGACTAGCGGAGCAAGTGCCTACAATGAGCAGTTCTTC.

This rearrangement joins TRBV7-8 to TRBJ2-7; TRBD1 aligns across 9 bases. In germline, CDR1 is SGHVS, CDR2 FQNEAQ. J gave up 4 bases and V 0 bases, and 7 bases lay outside the gene matches. CDR3 size: 16 residues. CDR3 nucleotides: TGTGCCAGCAGCTTAGCCACAGGGGGCGCGGGTTACGAGCAGTACTTC. Residues: CASSLATGGAGYEQYF.

V usage is TRBV6-5 and J usage is TRBJ1-4; 7 nucleotides align to TRBD1. Germline assignment: CDR1 MNHEY and CDR2 SVGAGI. Unmatched junction bases numbered 6, after V lost 0 bases and J lost 8 bases. This CDR3 comprises 15 residues. The CDR3 reads CASSYSATGREKLFF. The DNA of the CDR3 is TGTGCCAGCAGTTACTCGGCGACAGGGAGGGAAAAACTGTTTTTT.

The genes are TRBV27 and TRBJ2-7, with 7 bases matching TRBD2. Germline-derived CDR1 and CDR2 are MNHEY and SMNVEV (reference sequence). The CDR3 spans 13 residues. J lost 2 bases, V lost 8 bases, and 6 bases had no gene match. CDR3 DNA: TGTGCCAGCTCCATGGGGGGGGCCTACGAGCAGTACTTC. Translated, it gives CASSMGGAYEQYF.

The sample holds one count of this clone. The chain combines TRBV5-1 with TRBJ1-6, with TRBD1 matching 7 bases. Germline CDR1 SGHRS, CDR2 YFSETQ. The CDR3 has 15 amino acids. The ends lost 0 bases at V and 8 bases at J; junction bases unmatched: 5. The CDR3 protein is CASSLVGTEDSPLHF. In nucleotides, the CDR3 is TGCGCCAGCAGCTTGGTTGGGACAGAAGATTCACCCCTCCACTTT.

This clone was seen once. The rearrangement links TRBV27 to TRBJ1-5, with D unclear. Trimming left V 6 bases short and J 7 bases short, with 10 bases between. Germline-derived CDR1 and CDR2 are MNHEY and SMNVEV (reference sequence). This CDR3 region has 12 residues. The CDR3 bases are TGTGCCAGCAGCCCAGACGGGCAGCCCCAGCATTTT. Its translation: CASSPDGQPQHF.

This rearrangement joins TRBV2 to TRBJ1-1; D might be TRBD1 (5 bases). CDR3 length: 13 residues. The V end was cut by 8 bases, the J end by 2 bases, with 12 bases between. Germline V CDR1 and CDR2: SNHLY, FYNNEI. The CDR3 nucleotides are TGTGCCAGCGGCGGGGGTAGTAACACTGAAGCTTTCTTT. Translating it yields CASGGGSNTEAFF.

V and J are TRBV28 and TRBJ2-7, with 12 bases that match TRBD2. Per the germline V gene, CDR1 is MDHEN and CDR2 is SYDVKM. The CDR3 runs to 15 residues. With V trimmed by 4 bases and J by 5 bases, 6 bases remained unmatched. The CDR3 bases are TGTGCCAGCAGTTCGAAGACTAGCGGGAGAAACGAGCAGTACTTC. Encoded protein: CASSSKTSGRNEQYF.

The chain couples TRBV11-3 to TRBJ2-7; D gene uncertain. Germline V gene lookup returns CDR1 SGHNT and CDR2 YENEEA. This CDR3 comprises 15 residues. The V end lost 1 base, the J end lost 2 bases, and 12 bases lay between the germline ends. CDR3 in DNA: TGTGCCAGCAGCTTAGGGTCAGGCCCACCCTACGAGCAGTACTTC. It translates to CASSLGSGPPYEQYF.

The rearrangement joins TRBV19 to TRBJ1-2; D might be TRBD1 (6 bases). Looked up from germline, CDR1 is LNHDA and CDR2 is SQIVND (reference sequence). This CDR3 is built from 16 residues. Trimming shortened V by 8 bases and J by 6 bases, and 25 bases separated the two germline ends. The CDR3: CASLPAEGGEENGYTF. CDR3 bases: TGTGCCAGTTTGCCCGCTGAGGGGGGGGAGGAGAATGGCTACACCTTC.

The chain joins TRBV6-5 to TRBJ1-2, with D unclear. CDR1 and CDR2 (germline): MNHEY, SVGAGI. V lost 5 bases and J 5 bases, leaving 18 bases between the germline ends. The CDR3 extends over 15 amino acids. The CDR3 loop reads CASSPTASRGYGYTF. For the CDR3, the DNA is TGTGCCAGCAGTCCAACGGCCAGTAGAGGGTATGGCTACACCTTC.

The chain is built from TRBV7-6 and TRBJ2-1; perhaps TRBD1 as D (5 bases). Trimming left V 5 bases short and J 10 bases short, with 9 bases between. This CDR3 contains 11 residues. Looked up from germline, CDR1 is SGHVS and CDR2 is FNYEAQ. This CDR3 reads CASSLQEEQFF. CDR3 bases: TGTGCCAGCAGCCTACAGGAAGAGCAGTTCTTC. The full variable domain, with the rest looked up from reference TRBV7-6 and TRBJ2-1, is GAGVSQSPRYKVTKRGQDVALRCDPISGHVSLYWYRQALGQGPEFLTYFNYEAQQDKSGLPNDRFSAERPEGSISTLTIQRTEQRDSAMYRCASSLQEEQFFGPGTRLTVL.

The chain couples TRBV6-6 to TRBJ1-1, with 7 positions matching TRBD1. The J segment lost 0 bases and the V segment lost 4 bases, leaving 2 bases of the junction unmatched. The CDR3 runs 14 residues. Germline CDR1 reads MNHNY; CDR2 reads SVGAGI (reference sequence). In DNA form, the CDR3 reads TGTGCCAGCAGTTGGGACAGCATGAACACTGAAGCTTTCTTT. It is translated as CASSWDSMNTEAFF.

The chain uses TRBV7-9 and TRBJ1-1; D ambiguous. From germline, CDR1 is SEHNR and CDR2 FQNEAQ (reference sequence). This CDR3 is 14 amino acids long. Trimming took off 4 bases at V and 2 bases at J, with 11 bases between the two ends. The CDR3 DNA reads TGTGCCAGCAGCTCCGCGCGGGCTAACACTGAAGCTTTCTTT. Translating gives CASSSARANTEAFF. The whole variable domain, remainder taken from reference TRBV7-9 and TRBJ1-1, is DTGVSQNPRHKITKRGQNVTFRCDPISEHNRLYWYRQTLGQGPEFLTYFQNEAQLEKSRLLSDRFSAERPKGSFSTLEIQRTEQGDSAMYLCASSSARANTEAFFGQGTRLTVV.

V and J are TRBV9 and TRBJ2-7; possible D gene TRBD1, 6 bases. The germline gives CDR1 SGDLS, CDR2 YYNGEE. The CDR3 has 16 amino acids. Trimming shortened V by 4 bases and J by 3 bases, and 20 bases separated the two germline ends. CDR3 amino acids: CASSPLTGRGRYEQYF. The CDR3 DNA is TGTGCCAGCAGCCCCCTTACGGGCAGGGGCCGCTACGAGCAGTACTTC.

The gene calls are TRBV9 and TRBJ2-3, with 11 bases identical to TRBD2. Losses at the gene ends were 3 bases for V and 3 bases for J; bases not matched to a gene: 3. Germline lookup yields CDR1 SGDLS and CDR2 YYNGEE. The CDR3 extends over 15 amino acids. The CDR3 loop reads CASSGSGGETDTQYF. In DNA form, the CDR3 reads TGTGCCAGCAGCGGTAGCGGGGGGGAAACAGATACGCAGTATTTT. Variable domain in full (rest from reference TRBV9 and TRBJ2-3): DSGVTQTPKHLITATGQRVTLRCSPRSGDLSVYWYQQSLDQGLQFLIQYYNGEERAKGNILERFSAQQFPDLHSELNLSSLELGDSALYFCASSGSGGETDTQYFGPGTRLTVL.

This clone has just one count. V usage is TRBV7-9 and J usage is TRBJ1-6, with TRBD1 identical over 7 bases. Germline V CDR1 and CDR2: SEHNR, FQNEAQ (reference sequence). Trimming removed 0 bases from V and 10 bases from J; junction bases left unmatched: 18. This CDR3 has 19 residues. CDR3 in amino acids: CASSLAALGQELSPSPLHF. Written as DNA, the CDR3 is TGTGCCAGCAGCTTAGCAGCGCTTGGACAGGAGCTTTCCCCCTCACCCCTCCACTTT.

J is TRBJ2-7 and V is TRBV10-1, with 7 positions matching TRBD1. CDR3 size: 15 residues. Germline CDR1 WNHNN, CDR2 SYGVQD (reference sequence). Trimming took 7 bases from V and 1 from J; bases not matched to a gene: 10. The CDR3 here is CASKRRDRGSYEQYF. CDR3 coding DNA: TGCGCCAGCAAGCGCCGGGACAGAGGTTCCTACGAGCAGTACTTC.

J is TRBJ2-3 and V is TRBV7-3; TRBD2 is a possible D gene (6 bases). V was pared by 6 bases and J by 2 bases, with 18 bases between. The CDR3 sequence is 16 residues long. Looked up from germline, CDR1 is SGHTA and CDR2 is FQGTGA. The CDR3 spells CASSPAPGLNTDTQYF. CDR3 DNA sequence: TGTGCCAGCAGTCCAGCGCCGGGACTCAACACAGATACGCAGTATTTT.

This clone occurred once. The chain combines TRBV7-2 with TRBJ2-7, with D tentatively TRBD2 (6 bases). V was cut by 4 bases and J by 0 bases, with 16 bases left in between. The germline gives CDR1 SGHTA, CDR2 FQGNSA. CDR3 length: 16 amino acids. The DNA for the CDR3 is TGTGCCAGCAGCTCGGCGGCTAGCGCAGGCTCCTACGAGCAGTACTTC. Translated, it gives CASSSAASAGSYEQYF.